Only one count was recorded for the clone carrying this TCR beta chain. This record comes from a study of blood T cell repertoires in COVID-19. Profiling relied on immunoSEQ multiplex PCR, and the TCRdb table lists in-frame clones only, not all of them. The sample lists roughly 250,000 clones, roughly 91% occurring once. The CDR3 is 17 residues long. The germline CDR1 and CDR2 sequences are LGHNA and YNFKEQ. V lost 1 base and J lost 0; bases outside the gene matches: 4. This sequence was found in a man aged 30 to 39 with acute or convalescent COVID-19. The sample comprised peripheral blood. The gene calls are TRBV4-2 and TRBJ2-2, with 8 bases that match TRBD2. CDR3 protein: CASSQVRGGSNTGELFF. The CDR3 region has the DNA TGTGCCAGCAGCCAAGTTCGCGGGGGGTCGAACACCGGGGAGCTGTTTTTT.